The 29 T cell receptor beta chains given below trace back to one sample, sequenced in a study of T cells in Graves' hyperthyroidism and ophthalmopathy. The CDR3 regions of TCR beta were amplified from RNA transcripts. The HTBI set primed first-round TCR CDR3 RT-PCR. TCRdb reanalysed the multiplex PCR reads using MiXCR and keeps one entry per CDR3 protein. The data show 500,000 to 750,000 distinct CDR3 sequences, 14% seen once. Sequences were obtained from blood. All receptors come from a woman aged 18-30 years with Graves' ophthalmopathy.

The rearrangement links TRBV20-1 to TRBJ2-2; D unclear. Germline CDR1 and CDR2: DFQATT and SNEGSKA (reference sequence). The germline V and J ends were trimmed by 6 bases and 6 bases, with 17 bases remaining between them. The CDR3 is 14 residues long. The CDR3 loop reads CSAGKGIGAGELFF. The CDR3 DNA reads as TGCAGTGCCGGTAAAGGGATCGGCGCCGGGGAGCTGTTTTTT.

The chain uses TRBV14 and TRBJ1-2; D not resolved. Trimming pared 3 bases from V and 3 bases from J, leaving 8 bases between. The germline V gene encodes CDR1 SGHDN and CDR2 FVKESK. This CDR3 spans 13 amino acids. CDR3 residues: CASSQQAHYGYTF. The DNA of the CDR3 is TGTGCCAGCAGCCAGCAGGCACACTATGGCTACACCTTC.

This clonotype showed up many times. The gene calls are TRBV28 and TRBJ2-7; the match to TRBD1 covers 9 bases. Trimming cost V 1 base and J 7 bases; bases outside gene matches: 11. The CDR3 extends over 16 amino acids. Looked up from germline, CDR1 is MDHEN and CDR2 is SYDVKM. The CDR3 region is CASSLLPGTGFREQYF. In DNA form, the CDR3 reads TGTGCCAGCAGTTTATTACCCGGGACAGGGTTCCGGGAGCAGTACTTC.

J is TRBJ1-5 and V is TRBV4-2; D is uncertain. V lost 0 bases to trimming and J lost 11 bases, with 14 bases between them. The CDR3 has 14 amino acids. CDR1 and CDR2 (germline): LGHNA, YNFKEQ. CDR3 nucleotide sequence: TGTGCCAGCAGCCAAGATCCTTGGAAATCGGCCCAGCATTTT. This encodes CASSQDPWKSAQHF.

The rearrangement links TRBV20-1 to TRBJ2-1; D perhaps matches TRBD2 (6 bases). The CDR3 loop spans 17 amino acids. From germline, CDR1 is DFQATT and CDR2 SNEGSKA (reference sequence). The V end was cut by 3 bases, the J end by 9 bases, with 27 bases between. The CDR3 nucleotides are TGCAGTGCTAGGGAACCCCCGACTAGGAGGGTTCGAGGTGAGCAGTTCTTC. Translation gives CSAREPPTRRVRGEQFF.

This clonotype was counted only a few times. This rearrangement joins TRBV10-3 to TRBJ1-5; D may be TRBD1 (5 bases). Trimming left V 6 bases short and J 2 bases short, with 14 bases between. Germline-derived CDR1 and CDR2 are ENHRY and SYGVKD. This CDR3 region has 15 residues. CDR3 sequence reads: CAISPRQGGNQPQHF. The CDR3 DNA sequence: TGTGCCATCAGCCCCCGGCAGGGTGGCAATCAGCCCCAGCATTTT.

Ten or more counts support this clonotype. This chain connects TRBV7-3 to TRBJ2-4, with 10 bases aligning to TRBD2. Germline V CDR1 and CDR2: SGHTA, FQGTGA. The CDR3 loop spans 15 amino acids. The V segment lost 0 bases and the J segment 8 bases; nucleotides outside the gene matches: 4. In DNA form, the CDR3 reads TGTGCCAGCAGCTTAACGGGACTAGCGTTAGACATTCAGTACTTC. Protein product: CASSLTGLALDIQYF.

The sample holds many counts of this clonotype. V usage is TRBV30 and J usage is TRBJ2-3; no clear D. Germline assignment: CDR1 GTSNPN and CDR2 SVGIG (reference sequence). V was trimmed by 4 bases and J by 4 bases, leaving 12 bases between them. This CDR3 spans 13 amino acids. CDR3 region: CAWTGTWADTQYF. In nucleotides, the CDR3 is TGTGCCTGGACCGGCACATGGGCAGATACGCAGTATTTT.

There are many counts of this clonotype. V usage is TRBV7-2 and J usage is TRBJ2-3; TRBD2 aligns across 11 bases. CDR1 is SGHTA, CDR2 FQGNSA, per germline. J lost 1 base, V lost 5 bases, and 8 bases had no gene match. The CDR3 is made up of 17 amino acids. For the CDR3, the DNA is TGTGCCAGCAGCGGCGCTAGCGGGAGGTTGGGCACAGATACGCAGTATTTT. This sequence encodes CASSGASGRLGTDTQYF.

V is TRBV29-1 and J is TRBJ2-3; TRBD2 might be the D (7 bases). Germline V gene lookup returns CDR1 SQVTM and CDR2 ANQGSEA. V was clipped by 2 bases and J by 2 bases, with 20 bases between them. The CDR3 spans 17 residues. Here the CDR3 reads CSVERGGASGPTDTQYF. DNA for the CDR3: TGCAGCGTTGAAAGAGGGGGGGCTAGCGGACCCACAGATACGCAGTATTTT.

In its sample, this clonotype was seen many times. The chain recombines TRBV5-1 with TRBJ2-5, with 8 bases that match TRBD1. CDR1 is SGHRS and CDR2 is YFSETQ in the germline V gene. This CDR3 contains 17 residues. With 1 base clipped from V and 3 bases from J, the junction kept 11 bases outside the gene matches. This CDR3 is CASSLTGGAAKKETQYF. The CDR3 coding sequence is TGCGCCAGCAGCTTGACAGGGGGAGCTGCGAAGAAAGAGACCCAGTACTTC.

The chain uses TRBV6-2 or TRBV6-3 and TRBJ2-5; 11 bases are shared with TRBD2. V dropped 2 bases and J dropped 3; count of bases not matched to a gene: 11. CDR1 MNHEY and CDR2 SVGEGT come from the germline V gene. The length of the CDR3 is 18 residues. CDR3 sequence: CASSYVGTSGIAEETQYF. The CDR3, as DNA: TGTGCCAGCAGTTACGTCGGGACTAGCGGAATAGCGGAAGAGACCCAGTACTTC.

This clonotype was seen more than once but under ten times. The chain recombines TRBV25-1 with TRBJ2-1; 8 bases map to TRBD2. The CDR3 is 13 amino acids. Trimming cost V 6 bases and J 9 bases; bases outside gene matches: 7. Germline assignment: CDR1 MGHDK and CDR2 SYGVNS. As DNA, the CDR3 is TGTGCCAGCAGGAGCGGGAGAACGAGTGAGCAGTTCTTC. This translates into CASRSGRTSEQFF.

In this sample, this clonotype turned up a few times. The chain carries TRBV27 and TRBJ1-5; 9 bases are a match to TRBD1. Germline V gene data show CDR1 as MNHEY and CDR2 as SMNVEV (reference sequence). The CDR3 is 15 amino acids. Trimming at V came to 3 bases and at J to 4 bases, leaving 4 bases not matched to a gene. The CDR3 coding sequence is TGTGCCAGCAGTTTTGGGACAGGGACGAATCAGCCCCAGCATTTT. Amino acid sequence: CASSFGTGTNQPQHF.

This clonotype was seen repeatedly, ten times or more. The chain combines TRBV28 with TRBJ1-1; D remains unclear. Germline V gives CDR1 MDHEN, CDR2 SYDVKM. This CDR3 is 16 amino acids long. The V end was cut by 5 bases, the J end by 0 bases, with 16 bases between. The CDR3 here is CASSPRFRTLNTEAFF. CDR3 DNA sequence: TGTGCCAGCAGTCCCCGCTTTAGGACCCTGAACACTGAAGCTTTCTTT.

The chain couples TRBV7-8 to TRBJ1-1, with D possibly matching TRBD1 (6 bases). The CDR3 is made up of 18 amino acids. The germline V gene has CDR1 SGHVS and CDR2 FQNEAQ. The V gene lost 5 bases and the J gene lost 3 bases, with 25 bases spanning the gap. The CDR3 here is CASSRRDTQLIRDTEAFF. CDR3 nucleotides: TGTGCCAGCAGCCGAAGGGACACCCAACTCATACGGGACACTGAAGCTTTCTTT. Full variable domain (outside the CDR3, taken from reference TRBV7-8 and TRBJ1-1): GAGVSQSPRYKVAKRGQDVALRCDPISGHVSLFWYQQALGQGPEFLTYFQNEAQLDKSGLPSDRFFAERPEGSVSTLKIQRTQQEDSAVYLCASSRRDTQLIRDTEAFFGQGTRLTVV.

In this sample, this clonotype turned up a few times. This chain joins TRBV5-5 and TRBJ1-5, with TRBD1 matching 11 bases. Germline CDR1 and CDR2: SGHKS and YYEKEE (reference sequence). The junction had 5 bases not matched to a gene; V was cut back by 4 bases and J by 5 bases. The CDR3 extends over 15 amino acids. CDR3 in amino acids: CASSKGTGGYQPQHF. DNA of the CDR3: TGTGCCAGCAGCAAAGGGACAGGGGGTTATCAGCCCCAGCATTTT.

This clonotype has a count of ten or more. This chain connects TRBV27 to TRBJ1-2, with TRBD1 matching over 7 bases. The CDR3 has 14 amino acids. With 5 bases clipped from V and 4 bases from J, the junction kept 7 bases outside the gene matches. In germline, CDR1 is MNHEY, CDR2 SMNVEV (reference sequence). CDR3 DNA sequence: TGTGCCAGCAGTGCCCGACAGGGTCCCTATGGCTACACCTTC. Protein product: CASSARQGPYGYTF.

V and J are TRBV4-1 and TRBJ1-6; D ambiguous. The CDR3 totals 17 residues. Trimming shortened V by 0 bases and J by 2 bases, and 11 bases separated the two germline ends. Germline CDR1 and CDR2: MGHRA and YSYEKL. The CDR3 loop is CASSQDRGSPYNSPLHF. CDR3 nucleotide sequence: TGCGCCAGCAGCCAAGATCGGGGTAGCCCCTATAATTCACCCCTCCACTTT.

This chain's CDR3 is CSARQEHNVVHPQHF. The CDR3 bases are TGCAGTGCTAGACAGGAACATAATGTAGTTCACCCCCAGCATTTT. The chain uses TRBV20-1 and TRBJ1-5; D is unclear. V shed 2 bases and J shed 10 bases, with 21 bases lying between them. The CDR3 extends over 15 amino acids. The germline CDR1 and CDR2 sequences are DFQATT and SNEGSKA (reference sequence).

The chain uses TRBV13 and TRBJ1-2; 8 bases agree with TRBD1. The germline gives CDR1 PRHDT, CDR2 FYEKMQ (reference sequence). The CDR3 consists of 14 residues. Unmatched junction bases numbered 5, after V lost 2 bases and J lost 6 bases. CDR3 region: CASSLRGQADGYTF. DNA of the CDR3: TGTGCCAGCAGCTTAAGGGGACAGGCGGATGGCTACACCTTC.

Ten or more counts support this clonotype. The V gene is TRBV6-1, the J gene TRBJ1-5; 8 bases align to TRBD1. V was clipped by 6 bases and J by 0 bases; unmatched bases: 10. The CDR3 spans 17 residues. The germline CDR1 and CDR2 sequences are MNHNS and SASEGT. The CDR3 coding sequence is TGTGCCAGCAGCGGGGACAGGAAGGTCTATAGCAATCAGCCCCAGCATTTT. Its protein product is CASSGDRKVYSNQPQHF.

Concerning this clonotype itself: This sequence may be a read error, since a much larger clone differs from it by one base. The chain uses TRBV5-8 and TRBJ2-1, with unresolved D. The CDR3 is 13 amino acids. CDR1 is SGHTS, CDR2 YDEGEE, per germline. CDR3 nucleotides: TGTGTCAGCAGCTCGTATGACTACAATGAGCAGTTCTTC. Protein: CVSSSYDYNEQFF. Variable domain in full (rest from reference TRBV5-8 and TRBJ2-1): EAGVTQSPTHLIKTRGQQATLRCSPISGHTSVYWYQQALGLGLQFLLWYDEGEERNRGNFPPRFSGRQFPNYSSELNVNALELEDSALYLCVSSSYDYNEQFFGPGTRLTVL.

This clonotype was counted many times. This sequence joins TRBV5-8 and TRBJ2-7; either TRBD1 or TRBD2 may supply D (6 bases each). V dropped 2 bases and J dropped 8 bases, with 14 bases sitting between them. The germline V gene has CDR1 SGHTS and CDR2 YDEGEE. This CDR3 comprises 13 residues. The CDR3, as DNA: TGTGCCAGCAGCTTTAAAACAGGGAGGAAGCAGTACTTC. Encoded protein: CASSFKTGRKQYF.

The sample holds a few counts of this clonotype. At one end, the junction sequence differs from germline, possibly due to a read error. The chain recombines TRBV29-1 with TRBJ1-6; the D is unclear. The CDR3 has 12 residues. Germline V gene lookup returns CDR1 SQVTM and CDR2 ANQGSEA. The CDR3 reads CSVEPRASEQYF. CDR3 bases: TGCAGCGTTGAACCAAGGGCCTCCGAGCAGTACTTT.

This clonotype has a count of ten or more. The rearrangement uses TRBV27 and TRBJ1-5; 7 nucleotides agree with TRBD1. CDR1 MNHEY and CDR2 SMNVEV come from the germline V gene (reference sequence). Unmatched junction bases numbered 8, after V lost 6 bases and J lost 6 bases. The CDR3 length is 14 residues. CDR3: CASSPRQGGQPQHF. In nucleotides, the CDR3 is TGTGCCAGCAGCCCCCGACAGGGAGGTCAGCCCCAGCATTTT.

Regarding this clonotype: A much larger clone lies one base from this, so it may be a read error. The chain links TRBV7-9 to TRBJ2-7; D gene uncertain. The V end lost 1 base, the J end lost 9 bases, and 13 bases lay between the germline ends. The CDR3 is 13 residues long. Per the germline V gene, CDR1 is SEHNR and CDR2 is FQNEAQ (reference sequence). Here the CDR3 DNA reads TGTGCCAGCAGCTTAGGGAACGACAAGCTGCAGTACTTC. It translates to CASSLGNDKLQYF.

This clonotype was counted many times. The CDR3 is CASRETAPSYNEQFF. CDR3 in DNA: TGTGCCAGCAGAGAGACAGCTCCCTCCTACAATGAGCAGTTCTTC. The chain links TRBV5-8 to TRBJ2-1, with D possibly TRBD1 on 5 matching bases. Germline CDR1 SGHTS, CDR2 YDEGEE. The CDR3 contains 15 residues. The germline V and J ends were trimmed by 5 bases and 0 bases, with 12 bases remaining between them.

This clonotype was counted a few times. The chain is built from TRBV11-2 and TRBJ2-7, with D hard to call. V gave up 3 bases and J gave up 2 bases, with 14 bases separating them. Germline CDR1 SGHAT, CDR2 FQNNGV. The CDR3 loop spans 15 amino acids. The CDR3 DNA sequence: TGTGCCAGCAGCTTCAAGGTAGGATTGACCTACGAGCAGTACTTC. It yields the protein CASSFKVGLTYEQYF.